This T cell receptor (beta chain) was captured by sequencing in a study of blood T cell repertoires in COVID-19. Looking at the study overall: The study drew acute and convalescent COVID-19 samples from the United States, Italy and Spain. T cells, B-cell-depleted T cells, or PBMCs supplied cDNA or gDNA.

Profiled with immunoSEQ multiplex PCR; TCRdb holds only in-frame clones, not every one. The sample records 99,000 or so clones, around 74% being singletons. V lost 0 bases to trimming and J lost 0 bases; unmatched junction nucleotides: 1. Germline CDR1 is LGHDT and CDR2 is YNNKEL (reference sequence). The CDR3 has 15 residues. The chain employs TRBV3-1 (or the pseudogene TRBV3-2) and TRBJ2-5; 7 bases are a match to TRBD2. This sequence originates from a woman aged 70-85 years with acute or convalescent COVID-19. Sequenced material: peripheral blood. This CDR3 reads CASSQEAGYQETQYF. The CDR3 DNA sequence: TGTGCCAGCAGCCAAGAAGCGGGGTACCAAGAGACCCAGTACTTC.